The subject of this entry is one T cell receptor beta chain. Its matching antigen is unknown. The sample belongs to a study of cytomegalovirus exposure and HLA in healthy donors. Looking at the study overall: The 90 to 150 validation repertoires, a later analysis reported, used the same platform as the 666 first-cohort repertoires. Study observations and caveats: Subsequent analysis revealed that first-cohort TCR clusters tended to co-occur in the 120 or so validation repertoires. The study labeled fewer than 200 TCR beta chains cytomegalovirus-associated.

Assay: immunoSEQ multiplex PCR; the TCRdb copy retains only in-frame clones and omits some. The sample holds about 160,000 clones, about nine tenths seen once. CDR3 size: 14 residues. Per the germline V gene, CDR1 is SGHRS and CDR2 is YFSETQ. V shed 0 bases and J shed 6 bases, with 12 bases lying between them. Source material: PBMCs. The chain couples TRBV5-1 to TRBJ1-2; no clear D gene. The receptor comes from a woman in her twenties or thirties in good health and CMV-seronegative. The CDR3 DNA reads as TGCGCCAGCAGCTTGGAGTCTACCGGTGATGGCTACACCTTC. Translation: CASSLESTGDGYTF.